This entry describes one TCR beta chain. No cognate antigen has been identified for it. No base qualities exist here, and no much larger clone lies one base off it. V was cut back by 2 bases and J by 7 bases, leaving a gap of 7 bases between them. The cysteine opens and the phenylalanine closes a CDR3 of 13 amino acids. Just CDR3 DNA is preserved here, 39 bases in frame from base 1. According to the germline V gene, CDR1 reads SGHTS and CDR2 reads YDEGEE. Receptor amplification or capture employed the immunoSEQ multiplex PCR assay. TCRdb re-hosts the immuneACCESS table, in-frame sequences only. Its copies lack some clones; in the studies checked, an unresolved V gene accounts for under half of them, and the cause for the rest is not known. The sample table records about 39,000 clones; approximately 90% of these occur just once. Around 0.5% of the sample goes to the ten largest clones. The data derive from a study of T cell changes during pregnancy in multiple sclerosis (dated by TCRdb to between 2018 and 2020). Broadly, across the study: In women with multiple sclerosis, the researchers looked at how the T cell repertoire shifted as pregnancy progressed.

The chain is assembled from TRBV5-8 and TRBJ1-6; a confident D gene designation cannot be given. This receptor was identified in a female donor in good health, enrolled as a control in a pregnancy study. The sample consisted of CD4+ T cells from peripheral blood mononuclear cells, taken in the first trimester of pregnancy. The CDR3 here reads CASSFRGNSPLHF. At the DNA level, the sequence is TGTGCCAGCAGCTTTCGCGGAAATTCACCCCTCCACTTT.